This TCR beta chain was captured in a study of regulatory T cells in long-lasting Graves disease. Regarding the study as a whole: Examination was confined to peripheral blood, excluding thyroid tissue. Owing to a sample size that was small, accuracy may have been reduced.

Sample time point: newly diagnosed GD, antithyroid drugs for less than 3 months. Construction of the TCR library relied on RNA isolated from PBMCs. To make TCR beta libraries, researchers used iRepertoire HTBI primers and Arm-PCR of CDR3 regions. In the source study's methods: The samples included 60 to 65 TRBV and some 14 TRBJ segments. TCRdb re-derived calls from the multiplex PCR reads in MiXCR, one entry per CDR3 protein. None of the V and J calls come from the authors' own analysis; TCRdb made them. This sample carries fewer than 400,000 distinct CDR3 sequences, approximately 20% of them seen once, and the ten largest clones take about 38%. There are a few counts of this clonotype. Its antigen remains unidentified. Germline values: CDR1 MNHEY, CDR2 SVGEGT. V lost 7 bases, J lost 2 bases, and 7 bases stayed unmatched. The CDR3 runs to 15 residues.

This TCR came from a female donor with Graves disease. The rearrangement links TRBV6-2 or TRBV6-3 to TRBJ2-5, with 10 bases aligning to TRBD2. Source: peripheral blood mononuclear cells (PBMCs), taken at new diagnosis, from a patient treated with antithyroid drugs. CDR3 DNA sequence: TGTGCCAGCAAACTAGCGGGGCCTAGACAAGAGACCCAGTACTTC. Protein product: CASKLAGPRQETQYF.